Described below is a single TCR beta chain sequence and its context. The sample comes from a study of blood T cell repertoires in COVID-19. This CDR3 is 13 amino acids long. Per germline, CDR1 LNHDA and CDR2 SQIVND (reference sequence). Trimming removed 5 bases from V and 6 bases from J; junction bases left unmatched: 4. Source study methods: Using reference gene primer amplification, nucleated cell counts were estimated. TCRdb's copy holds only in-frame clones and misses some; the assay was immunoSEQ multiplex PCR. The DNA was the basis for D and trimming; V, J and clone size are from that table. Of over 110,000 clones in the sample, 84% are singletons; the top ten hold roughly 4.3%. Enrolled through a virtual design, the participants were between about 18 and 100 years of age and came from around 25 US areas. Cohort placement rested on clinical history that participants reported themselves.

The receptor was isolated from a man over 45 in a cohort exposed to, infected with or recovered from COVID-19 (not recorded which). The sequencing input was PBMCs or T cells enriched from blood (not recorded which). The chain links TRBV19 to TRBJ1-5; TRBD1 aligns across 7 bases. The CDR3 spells CASSEGAGQPQHF. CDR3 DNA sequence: TGTGCCAGTAGTGAGGGGGCGGGTCAGCCCCAGCATTTT. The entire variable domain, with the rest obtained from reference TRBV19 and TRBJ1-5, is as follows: DGGITQSPKYLFRKEGQNVTLSCEQNLNHDAMYWYRQDPGQGLRLIYYSQIVNDFQKGDIAEGYSVSREKKESFPLTVTSAQKNPTAFYLCASSEGAGQPQHFGDGTRLSIL.